The clone carrying this TCR beta chain was observed many times. No antigen is known for it. This sample stems from a study of post-analysis software for immune sequencing data. About the research overall: Relapsing-remitting, secondary progressive and progressive-relapsing multiple sclerosis courses were included.

Overall study findings and caveats: Significantly lower normalized Chao1 diversity was found in patients with multiple sclerosis relative to controls. F measure grouped same-batch samples tightly together.

Sequencing libraries made from TCR beta cDNA carried unique molecular identifiers. TCRdb passed the PCR reads through MiXCR, listing each CDR3 protein once. The sample lists some 890,000 distinct CDR3 sequences; approximately 53% were seen once. The clonotype was recovered from a girl under 18 with multiple sclerosis. Specimen: blood.

In nucleotides, the CDR3 is TGCGCCAGCAGTCTAGCGGTCCAAGAGACCCAGTACTTC. It yields the protein CASSLAVQETQYF. J is TRBJ2-5 and V is TRBV5-1; 7 nucleotides line up with TRBD2. Germline V gene data show CDR1 as SGHRS and CDR2 as YFSETQ. The trim removed 5 bases at V and 1 base at J, leaving 2 bases unmatched. The CDR3 has 13 amino acids.